This TCR beta chain was identified in a study of T-cell reconstitution after alpha-beta-depleted transplantation in children (TCRdb year 2016). With regard to the full study: Using TCR repertoire profiling, the study quantitatively followed how T-cell immune reconstitution unfolded in children after TCRalphabeta/CD19-depleted allogeneic hematopoietic cell transplantation.

Per the germline V gene (reference sequence), GTSNPN is the CDR1 and SVGIG is the CDR2. The CDR3 spans 16 residues, from the cysteine through the phenylalanine. The retained sequence is limited to the CDR3, 48 bases, with the frame set at the first base. Clipping removes 0 bases from V and 0 bases from J, with 5 as the unmatched junction base count. This specimen's treatment or condition label, interpreted: allogeneic hematopoietic cell transplantation with graft depleted of TCRalphabeta T cells and CD19 B cells. TCRalphabeta/CD19-depleted allogeneic hematopoietic cell grafts were given to the transplant recipients, all of whom were children. The library was produced with PCR. The instrument was an Illumina HiSeq 2500. To normalize quantification of the TCRbeta repertoire, the TCR libraries were built with molecular barcoding that relied on unique molecular identifiers. The public reads were reanalyzed by TCRdb: fastp trimming at Q25, MiXCR alignment, in-frame beta chains only. Each CDR3 protein gets just one entry, which takes the most common genes and DNA from the rows behind it. This sample lists 440,000 or so distinct CDR3 sequences; around two fifths were detected once. Jointly, the top ten make up 25% to 30% of the sample.

Paper-wide results and their limitations: The apparently early alphabetaT-cell count recovery about two months after transplant was reportedly dependent on only several hundred rapidly expanded clones derived from non-depleted graft cells. Over the following months the frequencies of hyperexpanded clones went down, and after one year T-cell counts and TCRbeta diversity were mostly credited to newly produced T cells. In some patients, the high TCRbeta diversity seen at day 60 was put down to recipient T cells and intrathymic progenitors that had survived conditioning.

This clonotype is a singleton in its sample. Its antigen target is currently unknown. No base quality information exists; no much larger clone differs at one position. One read alone is weak evidence. Here the sequenced sample was PBMCs, taken before TCRalphabeta/CD19-depleted stem cell transplant. The chain joins TRBV30 to TRBJ2-1, with 7 bases in between that match TRBD2. This clonotype was sampled from a girl aged 2-9 years with aplastic anemia, due to receive a stem cell transplant. The nucleotide sequence is given as TGTGCCTGGAGTGTCGGGCGGGGGAGCTCCTACAATGAGCAGTTCTTC. Translated, it reads CAWSVGRGSSYNEQFF.